A single sample is the source of the 20 T cell receptor beta chains below, sequenced in a study of blood T cell repertoires in COVID-19. Clones were read by immunoSEQ multiplex PCR, and TCRdb kept only the in-frame ones, dropping some. The sample carries 300,000 to 400,000 clones, 88% recorded once. Material: peripheral blood. All receptors derive from a woman aged 70 to 79 with COVID-19, enrolled during active disease.

This chain uses TRBV5-6 with TRBJ1-1, with 9 bases matching TRBD1. Germline-derived CDR1 and CDR2 are SGHDT and YYEEEE. This CDR3 has 14 residues. J was trimmed by 4 bases and V by 3 bases; bases with no gene match: 4. The CDR3 sequence is CASSSGQGLTEAFF. Here the CDR3 DNA reads TGTGCCAGCAGCTCGGGACAGGGACTCACTGAAGCTTTCTTT.

The chain carries TRBV10-3 and TRBJ1-2, with TRBD1 matching 9 bases. After removal of 3 bases from V and 7 bases from J, the junction contained 6 bases not matched to a gene. The CDR3 contains 14 residues. The germline V gene encodes CDR1 ENHRY and CDR2 SYGVKD. The CDR3 protein is CAISEQGAGGGYTF. As DNA, the CDR3 is TGTGCCATCAGTGAACAGGGGGCTGGTGGTGGCTACACCTTC.

The rearrangement links TRBV29-1 to TRBJ1-1; D gene ambiguous. The CDR3 is 13 residues long. CDR1 is SQVTM and CDR2 is ANQGSEA in the germline V gene. V was trimmed by 1 base and J by 0 bases, leaving 6 bases between them. CDR3 bases: TGCAGCGTTGAAGCAGGCCTGAACACTGAAGCTTTCTTT. Its translation: CSVEAGLNTEAFF.

The chain carries TRBV25-1 and TRBJ2-2, with a possible D match to TRBD1 (6 bases). Germline CDR1 is MGHDK and CDR2 is SYGVNS. V was trimmed by 4 bases and J by 4 bases, leaving 13 bases between them. The CDR3 runs 15 residues. The CDR3 is CASSADTGTTGELFF. The CDR3 DNA sequence: TGTGCCAGCAGTGCTGATACAGGGACCACCGGGGAGCTGTTTTTT.

This chain links TRBV30 with TRBJ1-1; D perhaps matches TRBD1 (6 bases). V gave up 4 bases and J gave up 7 bases, with 16 bases separating them. The CDR3 contains 13 residues. Germline V gene sequence: CDR1 GTSNPN, CDR2 SVGIG (reference sequence). The CDR3 coding sequence is TGTGCCTGGAACCCCGGGGGGGCCCTTGAAGCTTTCTTT. Its protein product is CAWNPGGALEAFF.

The chain joins TRBV9 to TRBJ2-7; 8 nucleotides align to TRBD2. J gave up 3 bases and V 3 bases, and 8 bases lay outside the gene matches. The germline V gene has CDR1 SGDLS and CDR2 YYNGEE. The CDR3 has 15 residues. CDR3 in amino acids: CASSEGGGPLYEQYF. The CDR3 DNA reads TGTGCCAGCAGCGAAGGCGGGGGGCCCCTCTACGAGCAGTACTTC.

The chain recombines TRBV29-1 with TRBJ1-1; unclear D gene. Germline lookup yields CDR1 SQVTM and CDR2 ANQGSEA. Trimming removed 4 bases from V and 4 bases from J, with 10 bases in between. CDR3 length: 12 residues. In DNA, the CDR3 is TGCAGCGTTGTCGGTTTCGCCACTGAAGCTTTCTTT. Translated, it gives CSVVGFATEAFF. Complete variable domain (other parts from reference TRBV29-1 and TRBJ1-1): SAVISQKPSRDICQRGTSLTIQCQVDSQVTMMFWYRQQPGQSLTLIATANQGSEATYESGFVIDKFPISRPNLTFSTLTVSNMSPEDSSIYLCSVVGFATEAFFGQGTRLTVV.

This clone was seen only a few times. This rearrangement joins TRBV5-1 to TRBJ1-2, with TRBD1 matching 8 bases. The V and J ends lost 4 bases and 7 bases, in that order; junction bases with no gene match: 9. The germline V gene has CDR1 SGHRS and CDR2 YFSETQ. CDR3 length: 14 amino acids. The CDR3, as DNA: TGCGCCAGCAGCCCGGGACAGGCCTTAGGTGGCTACACCTTC. This encodes CASSPGQALGGYTF.

J is TRBJ1-5 and V is TRBV2; 9 bases map to TRBD1. The germline gives CDR1 SNHLY, CDR2 FYNNEI. This CDR3 is built from 17 residues. V trimming: 5 bases; J trimming: 0 bases; junction bases outside the gene matches: 8. CDR3 bases: TGTGCCAGCAGTACCGGGACAGGGCGGAATAGCAATCAGCCCCAGCATTTT. Translated: CASSTGTGRNSNQPQHF.

V gene TRBV9 combines with J gene TRBJ1-3, with unresolved D. V was pared by 3 bases and J by 0 bases, with 10 bases between. The CDR3 runs to 15 residues. CDR1 SGDLS and CDR2 YYNGEE come from the germline V gene. The CDR3 coding sequence is TGTGCCAGCAGCGAGTACCTATACTCTGGAAACACCATATATTTT. Protein sequence: CASSEYLYSGNTIYF.

V and J are TRBV9 and TRBJ1-1; no clear D gene. The germline gives CDR1 SGDLS, CDR2 YYNGEE. Trimming removed 4 bases at V and 0 bases at J, with 10 bases between. The CDR3 is made up of 14 amino acids. DNA of the CDR3: TGTGCCAGCAGCCCTGACACTTTGAACACTGAAGCTTTCTTT. It encodes CASSPDTLNTEAFF.

The rearrangement uses TRBV11-3 and TRBJ2-6; D perhaps matches TRBD2 (6 bases). The CDR3 sequence is 15 residues long. Germline loops: CDR1 SGHNT, CDR2 YENEEA. The V end was cut by 4 bases, the J end by 0 bases, with 7 bases between. The CDR3 DNA follows: TGTGCCAGCAGCTCGGGGGTCTCTGGGGCCAACGTCCTGACTTTC. Protein sequence: CASSSGVSGANVLTF. Drawing the rest from reference TRBV11-3 and TRBJ2-6, the complete variable domain is EAGVVQSPRYKIIEKKQPVAFWCNPISGHNTLYWYLQNLGQGPELLIRYENEEAVDDSQLPKDRFSAERLKGVDSTLKIQPAELGDSAVYLCASSSGVSGANVLTFGAGSRLTVL.

The chain is built from TRBV24-1 and TRBJ1-2; the D is unclear. Between the trimmed V and J ends, which lost 9 bases and 0 bases, there was a span of 7 bases. The CDR3 covers 12 residues. Germline lookup yields CDR1 KGHDR and CDR2 SFDVKD. The CDR3 DNA reads as TGTGCCACCGCTATAGCTAACTATGGCTACACCTTC. This translates into CATAIANYGYTF.

This chain connects TRBV12-3 or TRBV12-4 to TRBJ1-2; D unclear. CDR3 size: 13 residues. Between the trimmed V and J ends, which lost 3 bases and 4 bases, there was a span of 9 bases. For the CDR3, the DNA is TGTGCCAGCAGTTTTCCGGTTAGCTATGGCTACACCTTC. Its protein is CASSFPVSYGYTF.

This clone occurred once. The V gene is TRBV5-4, the J gene TRBJ1-5, with 7 bases matching TRBD1. The V gene end was trimmed by 2 bases and the J gene end by 3 bases; junction bases not matched to a gene: 2. Germline values: CDR1 SGHNT, CDR2 YYREEE (reference sequence). The length of the CDR3 is 14 residues. CDR3 coding DNA: TGTGCCAGCAGCTTAGGGGGCGCCAATCAGCCCCAGCATTTT. Amino acid sequence: CASSLGGANQPQHF. The whole variable domain, remainder taken from reference TRBV5-4 and TRBJ1-5, is ETGVTQSPTHLIKTRGQQVTLRCSSQSGHNTVSWYQQALGQGPQFIFQYYREEENGRGNFPPRFSGLQFPNYSSELNVNALELDDSALYLCASSLGGANQPQHFGDGTRLSIL.

The V gene is TRBV7-3, the J gene TRBJ1-1; D remains unclear. V shed 3 bases and J shed 0 bases, with 5 bases lying between them. Germline V gene sequence: CDR1 SGHTA, CDR2 FQGTGA. There are 13 residues in the CDR3. CDR3 region: CASSFRMNTEAFF. CDR3 in DNA: TGTGCCAGCAGCTTCAGGATGAACACTGAAGCTTTCTTT.

This sequence joins TRBV6-5 and TRBJ2-1; 11 nucleotides agree with TRBD2. The V segment lost 5 bases and the J segment 4 bases; nucleotides outside the gene matches: 4. The CDR3 length is 15 residues. Germline CDR1 is MNHEY and CDR2 is SVGAGI. CDR3 sequence (DNA): TGTGCCAGCAGTCAGACTAGCGGGGCTTACAATGAGCAGTTCTTC. Translation gives CASSQTSGAYNEQFF.

The rearrangement uses TRBV6-5 and TRBJ1-1; TRBD1 might be the D (6 bases). Per the germline V gene, CDR1 is MNHEY and CDR2 is SVGAGI. Trimming took 4 bases from V and 0 from J, leaving 6 bases between them. CDR3 size: 13 residues. The CDR3 sequence is CASSWDMNTEAFF. CDR3 nucleotides: TGTGCCAGCAGTTGGGACATGAACACTGAAGCTTTCTTT.

As concerns this clone: The CDR3 does not end in the conserved phenylalanine or tryptophan, so this is likely a read error. It is unclear where the CDR3 begins or ends on the DNA, so no DNA is shown, and the CDR3 is as TCRdb lists it. This chain links TRBV11-1 with TRBJ1-4. The CDR3 is 8 amino acids long, termini counted. The germline gives CDR1 SGHAT, CDR2 FQDESV (reference sequence). CDR3 sequence: CASSLREI.

The rearrangement joins TRBV28 to TRBJ1-2; TRBD1 agrees at 7 bases. The CDR3 totals 14 residues. With V trimmed by 3 bases and J by 2 bases, 3 bases remained unmatched. The germline gives CDR1 MDHEN, CDR2 SYDVKM. The CDR3: CASSFRGLNYGYTF. The CDR3 DNA reads TGTGCCAGCAGTTTTAGGGGGCTAAACTATGGCTACACCTTC.